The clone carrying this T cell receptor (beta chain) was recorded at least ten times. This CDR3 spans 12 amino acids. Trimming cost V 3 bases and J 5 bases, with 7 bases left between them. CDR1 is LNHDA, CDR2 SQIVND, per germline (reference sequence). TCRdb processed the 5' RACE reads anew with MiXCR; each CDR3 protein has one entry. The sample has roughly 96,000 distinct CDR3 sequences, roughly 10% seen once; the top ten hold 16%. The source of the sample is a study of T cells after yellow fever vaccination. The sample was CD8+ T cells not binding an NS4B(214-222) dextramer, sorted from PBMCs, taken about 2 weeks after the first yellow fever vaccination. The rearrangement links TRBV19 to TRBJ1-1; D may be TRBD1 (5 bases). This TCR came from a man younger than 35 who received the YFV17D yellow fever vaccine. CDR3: CASSIRDTEAFF. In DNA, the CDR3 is TGTGCCAGTAGTATCAGGGATACTGAAGCTTTCTTT. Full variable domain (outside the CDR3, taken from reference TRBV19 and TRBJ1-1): DGGITQSPKYLFRKEGQNVTLSCEQNLNHDAMYWYRQDPGQGLRLIYYSQIVNDFQKGDIAEGYSVSREKKESFPLTVTSAQKNPTAFYLCASSIRDTEAFFGQGTRLTVV.